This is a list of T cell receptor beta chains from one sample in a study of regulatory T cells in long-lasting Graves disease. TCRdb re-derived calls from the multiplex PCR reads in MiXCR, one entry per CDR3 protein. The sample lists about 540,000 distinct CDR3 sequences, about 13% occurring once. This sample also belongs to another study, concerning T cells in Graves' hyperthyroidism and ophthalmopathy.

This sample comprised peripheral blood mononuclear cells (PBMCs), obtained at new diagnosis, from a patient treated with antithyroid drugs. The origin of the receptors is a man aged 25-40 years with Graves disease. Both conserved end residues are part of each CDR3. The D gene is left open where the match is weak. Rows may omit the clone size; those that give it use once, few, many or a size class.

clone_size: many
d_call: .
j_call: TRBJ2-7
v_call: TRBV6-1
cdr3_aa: CASIQGLGAYEQYF
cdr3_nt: TGTGCCAGCATCCAGGGGCTTGGGGCCTACGAGCAGTACTTC

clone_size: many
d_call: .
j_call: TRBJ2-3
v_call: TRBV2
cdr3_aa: CAIQEDASTDTQYF
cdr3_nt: TGTGCCATTCAGGAGGATGCTAGCACAGATACGCAGTATTTT

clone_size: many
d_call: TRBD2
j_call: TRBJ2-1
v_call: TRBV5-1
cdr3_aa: CASSLAGIDEQFF
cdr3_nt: TGCGCCAGCAGTTTAGCGGGGATCGATGAGCAGTTCTTC

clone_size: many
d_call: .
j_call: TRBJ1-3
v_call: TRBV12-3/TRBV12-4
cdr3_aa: CASSSSIRVRGNTIYF
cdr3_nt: TGTGCCAGCAGTTCCTCGATCCGGGTACGCGGAAACACCATATATTTT

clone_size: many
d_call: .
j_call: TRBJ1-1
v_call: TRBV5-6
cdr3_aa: CASSLNLNTEAFF
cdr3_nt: TGTGCCAGCAGCCTTAACCTGAACACTGAAGCTTTCTTT

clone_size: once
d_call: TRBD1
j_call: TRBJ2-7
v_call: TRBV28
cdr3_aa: CASRLWTGDEQYF
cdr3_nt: TGTGCCAGCAGGTTATGGACAGGGGACGAGCAGTACTTC

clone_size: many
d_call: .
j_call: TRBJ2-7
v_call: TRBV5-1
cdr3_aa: CASSLTSGEQYF
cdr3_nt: TGCGCCAGCAGCCTTACTTCCGGCGAGCAGTACTTC

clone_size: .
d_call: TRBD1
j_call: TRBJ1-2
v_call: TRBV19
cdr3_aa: CASKDRGYGYTF
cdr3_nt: TGTGCCAGTAAGGACAGGGGCTATGGCTACACCTTC

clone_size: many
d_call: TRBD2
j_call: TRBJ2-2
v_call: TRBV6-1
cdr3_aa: CASSVSSGSRTGELFF
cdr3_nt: TGTGCCAGCAGTGTTTCTAGCGGGAGCCGCACCGGGGAGCTGTTTTTT

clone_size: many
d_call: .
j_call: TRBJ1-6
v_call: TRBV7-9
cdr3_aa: CASSLGSGDSPLHF
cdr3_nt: TGTGCCAGCAGCCTCGGAAGCGGCGATTCACCCCTCCACTTT

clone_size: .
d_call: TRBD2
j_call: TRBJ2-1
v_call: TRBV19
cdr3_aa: CASRGTSGRPEQFF
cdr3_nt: TGTGCCAGCCGAGGGACTAGCGGGAGGCCCGAGCAGTTCTTC

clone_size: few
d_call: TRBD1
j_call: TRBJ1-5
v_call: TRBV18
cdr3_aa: CASSTTGQSNQPQHF
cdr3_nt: TGTGCCAGCTCAACTACGGGACAGAGCAATCAGCCCCAGCATTTT

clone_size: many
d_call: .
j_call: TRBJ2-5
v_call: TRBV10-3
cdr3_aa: CAIGSEQTYWSQYF
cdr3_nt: TGTGCCATCGGTTCAGAACAGACCTACTGGTCCCAGTACTTC

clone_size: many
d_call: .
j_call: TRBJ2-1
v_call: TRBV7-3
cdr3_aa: CASSDQGTGNNEQFF
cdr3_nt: TGTGCCAGCAGCGACCAGGGGACTGGAAACAATGAGCAGTTCTTC